The clone carrying this TCR beta chain has a single count. Antigen: not known. The entry originates in a study of cytomegalovirus exposure and HLA in healthy donors. The study's findings and limits: TRBV6-2, TRBV6-3 and some other V segments were excluded as indistinguishable.

The V end lost 5 bases, the J end lost 0 bases, and 8 bases lay between the germline ends. The CDR3 covers 14 residues. Germline V gives CDR1 MNHEY, CDR2 SVGAGI. The study ran its PCR with 60 Vbeta and 13 Jbeta primers. Sequencing was performed with immunoSEQ multiplex PCR; in TCRdb, only in-frame clones are kept and a portion is missing. The sample contains 160,000 or so clones, approximately 82% of which appear only once. V gene TRBV6-5 combines with J gene TRBJ1-3; perhaps TRBD1 as D (6 bases). The TCR comes from a man aged 50 or older in good health and CMV-seropositive. The sample was PBMCs. CDR3 coding DNA: TGTGCCAGCAGTACAGGGAACTCTGGAAACACCATATATTTT. Its translation: CASSTGNSGNTIYF.